A single TCR beta chain is shown here with its context. What this receptor recognizes is not known. The sample holds no much larger clone one base away, and base qualities are not on file. The data originate from a study of T cell changes during pregnancy in multiple sclerosis (dated by TCRdb to 2018 to 2020). Study-wide context: Changes in the T cell repertoire over the course of pregnancy were examined in this study in women with multiple sclerosis.

V and J are truncated by 6 bases and 4 bases respectively, leaving an intervening sequence of 10 bases. CDR1 and CDR2, per the germline V gene, are SNHLY and FYNNEI. From cysteine to phenylalanine, the CDR3 is 12 amino acids long. Of the read, only the CDR3 DNA is kept; its 36 bases are in frame from base 1. Receptor amplification or capture employed the immunoSEQ multiplex PCR assay. As stored in TCRdb, this immuneACCESS dataset retains in-frame rearrangements with V and J assigned. A fraction of the clones does not appear; measured against another copy, unresolved V genes explain less than half of the discrepancy, and the remainder lacks a known reason. Present in this sample are about 50,000 clones, 92% of which were seen just once. The top ten hold 0.39% of the sample.

The sequence derives from a female donor with multiple sclerosis, enrolled in a pregnancy study. The sequencing here drew on CD4+ T cells from peripheral blood mononuclear cells, taken after pregnancy. The chain is made from TRBV2 and TRBJ2-7; D gene: possibly TRBD1, on 6 matching bases. The CDR3 has the sequence CASRQGGYEQYF. The bases read TGTGCCAGCAGGCAAGGGGGATACGAGCAGTACTTC.